The T cell receptor (beta chain) under discussion was sequenced for a study of T cell responses to AZD1222 COVID-19 vaccine. General study results and limits: None of the repertoires were sampled until the peak T cell response had passed. Vaccine-associated CD4 TCRs spanned spike, dominant at 160-218 and 743-854. Clonal diversity may have been underestimated in mostly white British donors.

Libraries were prepared by immunoSEQ multiplex PCR; TCRdb keeps only in-frame clonotypes and omits some of them. Of roughly 99,000 clones listed, roughly 90% are singletons. Second-dose timings of about 4 or about 12 weeks were pooled. This CDR3 has 15 amino acids. Germline lookup yields CDR1 MGHRA and CDR2 YSYEKL. Trimming cost V 6 bases and J 0 bases, with 12 bases left between them. Notes on this clone: The antigen is unknown.

The J gene is TRBJ2-1, the V gene TRBV4-1; D is ambiguous. The sequence was obtained from an adult who received the AZD1222 COVID-19 vaccine. Sequenced here: peripheral blood, sampled 28 days after the second AZD1222 dose. The CDR3 reads CASSLVANSYNEQFF. CDR3 coding DNA: TGCGCCAGCAGTCTAGTGGCAAACTCCTACAATGAGCAGTTCTTC.